This T cell receptor beta chain was profiled in a study of T-cell memory formation after mild COVID-19. Broader study findings: What remained unconfirmed was the SARS-CoV-2 specificity of second-wave clones peaking on day 37.

This clonotype was recorded a few times. Its antigen is still unknown. MiXCR, run by TCRdb on the 5' RACE reads, gives a single entry per CDR3 protein. The table shows about 350,000 distinct CDR3 sequences, with roughly 13% occurring only once. V lost 5 bases and J lost 2, with 16 bases in between. The CDR3 has 16 amino acids. Germline-derived CDR1 and CDR2 are SGHTA and FQGTGA. This chain connects TRBV7-3 to TRBJ2-1; a possible D gene is TRBD2 (7 bases). Sequencing was done on a sample of PBMCs or a T cell subset sorted from them (not recorded which). The clonotype was recovered from a young man who had mild COVID-19 (a few samples of this study predate the infection). Cell type and time point are not known. As DNA, the CDR3 is TGTGCCAGCAGCCCGTCCGGGGGGCTGACCTACAATGAGCAGTTCTTC. Protein product: CASSPSGGLTYNEQFF.